This T cell receptor beta chain was identified in a study of metastatic and nonmetastatic thyroid tumors. Looking at the study overall: Across blood and tumor or nodule tissue, repertoires from malignant and benign thyroid patients were compared with one another.

How the authors handled the data: Differences in CDR3 between clinicopathological groups were drawn on to build a classifier intended to discriminate distant-metastatic papillary thyroid cancer patients. TCRdb re-called the PCR reads via MiXCR. What appears here as the V and J calls and clone size reflects TCRdb's work, not the paper's. The sample lists tens of thousands of clones; about 28% were seen once. Trimming removed 5 bases from V and 0 bases from J, with 9 bases in between. This CDR3 region has 14 residues. CDR1 SGDLS and CDR2 YYNGEE come from the germline V gene. Prior to thyroid surgery, none of the patients had received any treatment. General observations from the study: When malignant thyroid tumors were compared with benign nodules, TCR beta diversity was reportedly significantly higher in the malignant tumors. This held in both blood and tumor samples.

About this clone: The antigen is unknown.

The chain carries TRBV9 and TRBJ2-1, with D unresolved. The source is a male donor with papillary thyroid cancer or a benign thyroid nodule (not recorded which). Some clones in this sample may be carry-over from other donors' samples. Sequenced material: tumor tissue. The CDR3 spells CASSRLGSYNEQFF. The CDR3 DNA reads as TGTGCCAGCAGTCGACTGGGCTCCTACAATGAGCAGTTCTTC.